Listed below are T cell receptor beta chains from one sample, sequenced in a study of graft-versus-host responses after intestinal transplantation. These TCRs' antigens remain unknown. Some clones are missing from TCRdb's copy, which holds only in-frame ones; the method was immunoSEQ multiplex PCR. The sample includes 75,000 to 100,000 clones, approximately 90% of them seen just once. Sequencing was performed on unstimulated CD4+ T cells sorted from spleen or lymph node cells, taken before intestinal transplant. The receptors were sampled from a human donor who received an intestinal transplant. Both conserved end residues are part of each CDR3. A D gene is named only where the DNA matches it firmly. Not every row has a clone size; where given, it reads once, few, many or a size class.

size	V	D	J	DNA	CDR3
NA	TRBV5-8	NA	TRBJ2-1	TGTGCCAGCAGCCTCGGGAGTCTTGGGAATGAGCAGTTCTTC	CASSLGSLGNEQFF
NA	TRBV5-1	TRBD1	TRBJ2-3	TGCGCCAGCAGCTTGGCCGGGACAGCCCTCACAGATACGCAGTATTTT	CASSLAGTALTDTQYF
NA	TRBV11-2	NA	TRBJ2-7	TGTGCCAGCAGACCTGAAGTGTGGGCTAGCTCTTCCGAGCAGTACTTC	CASRPEVWASSSEQYF
NA	TRBV29-1	TRBD1	TRBJ1-2	TGCAGCGCATTGACAGGGTCTGCCTATGGCTACACCTTC	CSALTGSAYGYTF
NA	TRBV5-4	TRBD1	TRBJ2-5	TGTGCCAGTACCAAACCGGGACAGAAAGAGACCCAGTACTTC	CASTKPGQKETQYF
NA	TRBV5-1	TRBD2	TRBJ2-3	TGCGCCAGCAGCTGGAAGCCCAGCGGGGGGATCTCTAGCACAGATACGCAGTATTTT	CASSWKPSGGISSTDTQYF
NA	TRBV4-1	TRBD2	TRBJ2-3	TGCGCCAGCAGCCAAGTAGCGGGCCTAATGGATACGCAGTATTTT	CASSQVAGLMDTQYF
NA	TRBV29-1	TRBD1	TRBJ2-7	TGCAGCGTGGAGGACAGGGCCTCCTACGAGCAGTACTTC	CSVEDRASYEQYF
NA	TRBV5-6	NA	TRBJ2-3	TGTGCCAGCAGCTTGAGTGGGACTTACACAGATACGCAGTATTTT	CASSLSGTYTDTQYF
NA	TRBV2	NA	TRBJ2-4	TGTGCCAGCAATGCAGAAGCCAAAAACATTCAGTACTTC	CASNAEAKNIQYF
NA	TRBV6-1	TRBD1	TRBJ1-6	TGTGCCAGCAGTAGACAGGGGGTTTGGAATTCACCCCTCCACTTT	CASSRQGVWNSPLHF
few	TRBV30	NA	TRBJ1-1	TGTGCCTGGAGTGCGGAGGTGAACACTGAAGCTTTCTTT	CAWSAEVNTEAFF
NA	TRBV30	NA	TRBJ2-7	TGTGCCTGGAGTGCCGACGGGAGAAGGTCCTACGAGCAGTACTTC	CAWSADGRRSYEQYF
NA	TRBV5-4	NA	TRBJ2-3	TGTGCCAGCAGCCCGAGTGGCACAGATACGCAGTATTTT	CASSPSGTDTQYF
NA	TRBV18	NA	TRBJ1-6	TGTGCCAGCTCACCACAGGGAGATAATTCACCCCTCCACTTT	CASSPQGDNSPLHF
once	TRBV7-2	TRBD1	TRBJ1-2	TGTGCCAGCAGCTCCGACAGGGGGGGATATGGCTACACCTTC	CASSSDRGGYGYTF
NA	TRBV7-9	NA	TRBJ1-6	TGTGCCAGCAGCCCCGACATAACGCCCCTCCACTTT	CASSPDITPLHF
NA	TRBV19	TRBD1	TRBJ1-2	TGTGCCAGTAAAATTAAAACAGGGGATCCCTATGGCTACACCTTC	CASKIKTGDPYGYTF
NA	TRBV6-5	NA	TRBJ2-2	TGTGCCAGCAGGACGACTAGTACCGGGGAGCTGTTTTTT	CASRTTSTGELFF
once	TRBV29-1	NA	TRBJ1-3	TGCAGCGTTGTGGAGCAGTCCGCCTCTCGGAACACCATATATTTT	CSVVEQSASRNTIYF
once	TRBV6-5	NA	TRBJ1-2	TGTGCCAGCAAGGCGGGGGATTCTGGCTACACCTTC	CASKAGDSGYTF
NA	TRBV10-1	TRBD2	TRBJ2-1	TGCGCCAGCAGTGAGTCGGGCACTAGCGGGAACAATGAGCAGTTCTTC	CASSESGTSGNNEQFF
NA	TRBV5-1	NA	TRBJ1-6	TGCGCCAGCAGCTTGGGGGCGGGTTCACCCCTCCACTTT	CASSLGAGSPLHF
NA	TRBV5-1	TRBD1	TRBJ2-4	TGCGCCAGCAGCCAGACAGGGCAAAACATTCAGTACTTC	CASSQTGQNIQYF
NA	TRBV7-9	TRBD1	TRBJ1-2	TGTGCCAGCAGTCCGGACAGGGTTAGTGGCTACACCTTC	CASSPDRVSGYTF